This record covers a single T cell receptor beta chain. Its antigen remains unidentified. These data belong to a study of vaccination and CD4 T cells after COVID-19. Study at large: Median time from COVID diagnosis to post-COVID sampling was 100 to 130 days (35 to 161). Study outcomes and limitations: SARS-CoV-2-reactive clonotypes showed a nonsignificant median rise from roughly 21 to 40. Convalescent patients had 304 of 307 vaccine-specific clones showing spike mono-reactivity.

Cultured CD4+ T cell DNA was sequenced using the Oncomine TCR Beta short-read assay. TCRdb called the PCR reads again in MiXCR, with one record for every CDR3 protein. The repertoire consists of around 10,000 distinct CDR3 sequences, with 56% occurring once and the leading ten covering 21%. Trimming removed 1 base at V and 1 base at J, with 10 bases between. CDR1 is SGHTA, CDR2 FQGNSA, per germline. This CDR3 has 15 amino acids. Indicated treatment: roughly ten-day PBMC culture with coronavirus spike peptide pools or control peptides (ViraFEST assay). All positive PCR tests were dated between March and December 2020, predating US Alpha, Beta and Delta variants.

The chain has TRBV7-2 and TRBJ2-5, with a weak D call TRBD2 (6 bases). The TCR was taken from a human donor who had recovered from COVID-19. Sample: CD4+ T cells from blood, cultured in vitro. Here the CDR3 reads CASSLVAAVQETQYF. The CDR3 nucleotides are TGTGCCAGCAGCTTAGTAGCGGCGGTCCAAGAGACCCAGTACTTC. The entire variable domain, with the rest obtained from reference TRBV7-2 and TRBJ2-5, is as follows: GAGVSQSPSNKVTEKGKDVELRCDPISGHTALYWYRQSLGQGLEFLIYFQGNSAPDKSGLPSDRFSAERTGGSVSTLTIQRTQQEDSAVYLCASSLVAAVQETQYFGPGTRLLVL.